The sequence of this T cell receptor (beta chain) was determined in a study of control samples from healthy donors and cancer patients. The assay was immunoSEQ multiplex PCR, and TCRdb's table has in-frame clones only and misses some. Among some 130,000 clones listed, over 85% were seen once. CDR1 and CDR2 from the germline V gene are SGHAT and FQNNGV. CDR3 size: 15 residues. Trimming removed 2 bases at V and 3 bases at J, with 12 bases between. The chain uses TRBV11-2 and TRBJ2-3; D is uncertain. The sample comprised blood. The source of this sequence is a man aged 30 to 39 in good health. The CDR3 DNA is TGTGCCAGCAGCTTATGGTCGAGCAGAACAGATACGCAGTATTTT. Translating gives CASSLWSSRTDTQYF.